The rows below give T cell receptor beta chains drawn from one sample of a study of cytomegalovirus exposure and HLA in healthy donors. Generated by immunoSEQ multiplex PCR, the TCRdb table keeps only in-frame clones and is missing some. The repertoire holds some 130,000 clones, approximately 87% seen once, with roughly 3% in the top ten. Sequencing was carried out using PBMCs. All receptors come from a man aged 18-30 years in good health and CMV-seronegative. The CDR3 runs from the conserved cysteine through the conserved F or W. Each record gives: CDR3 length, J gene, V gene, D gene, clone size, CDR3 protein, CDR3 DNA. A D gene is named only where the DNA matches it firmly. Expanded clones are given a class, and other clones once, few, many or no size at all.

>14|TRBJ2-7|TRBV30|TRBD2|-
CAWSVLRENYEQYF
TGTGCCTGGAGTGTTTTGCGGGAGAACTACGAGCAGTACTTC
>14|TRBJ2-7|TRBV5-1|TRBD2|-
CASRAGGPNYEQYF
TGCGCCAGCAGAGCGGGAGGGCCGAACTACGAGCAGTACTTC
>15|TRBJ2-1|TRBV7-9|TRBD2|-
CASSPSGSSYNEQFF
TGTGCCAGCAGCCCTAGCGGGAGTTCCTACAATGAGCAGTTCTTC
>17|TRBJ2-3|TRBV4-2|TRBD2|-
CASSPRASGGVTDTQYF
TGTGCCAGCAGCCCCCGGGCGAGCGGGGGGGTCACAGATACGCAGTATTTT
>14|TRBJ1-5|TRBV6-1|-|-
CASISVNSNQPQHF
TGTGCCAGCATTTCAGTCAATAGCAATCAGCCCCAGCATTTT
>16|TRBJ2-2|TRBV21-1|-|-
CASPLIPAENTGELFF
TGTGCCAGCCCTTTGATTCCAGCGGAGAACACCGGGGAGCTGTTTTTT
>14|TRBJ1-5|TRBV27|-|once
CASSFQGSHQPQHF
TGTGCCAGCAGTTTTCAGGGTAGCCATCAGCCCCAGCATTTT
>15|TRBJ1-5|TRBV7-2|-|-
CASSLYRDSNQPQHF
TGTGCCAGCAGCTTGTACAGGGATAGCAATCAGCCCCAGCATTTT
>15|TRBJ1-4|TRBV7-2|-|-
CASSLLQGSNEKLFF
TGTGCCAGCAGCTTACTTCAGGGGAGTAATGAAAAACTGTTTTTT
>18|TRBJ2-3|TRBV7-8|TRBD2|-
CASSTPGLAVSSTDTQYF
TGTGCCAGCAGCACACCGGGACTAGCGGTATCTAGCACAGATACGCAGTATTTT
>17|TRBJ1-6|TRBV11-2|-|-
CASSHLGQPFDNSPLHF
TGTGCCAGCAGCCACCTAGGACAGCCTTTCGATAATTCACCCCTCCACTTT
>15|TRBJ2-7|TRBV28|-|-
CASTFRRRGSYEQYF
TGTGCCAGCACCTTCCGAAGGCGGGGTTCTTACGAGCAGTACTTC
>14|TRBJ2-7|TRBV11-2|TRBD2|-
CASNKIAGLGEQYF
TGTGCCAGCAACAAAATAGCGGGACTGGGGGAGCAGTACTTC
>15|TRBJ1-1|TRBV27|-|-
CASSLEGVGGTEAFF
TGTGCCAGCAGTTTAGAGGGTGTGGGGGGCACTGAAGCTTTCTTT
>16|TRBJ2-2|TRBV5-6|-|once
CASETWTATNTGELFF
TGTGCCAGCGAAACGTGGACAGCCACGAACACCGGGGAGCTGTTTTTT
>14|TRBJ1-1|TRBV5-1|-|-
CASSLTGIDTEAFF
TGCGCCAGCAGCTTGACAGGAATAGACACTGAAGCTTTCTTT
>16|TRBJ2-7|TRBV2|-|-
CASSERGGIRSYEQYF
TGTGCCAGCAGTGAAAGGGGGGGGATACGCTCCTACGAGCAGTACTTC
>15|TRBJ1-1|TRBV6-5|TRBD1|-
CASSRPTGKNTEAFF
TGTGCCAGCAGCCGGCCGACAGGGAAAAACACTGAAGCTTTCTTT